Listed below are T cell receptor beta chains from one sample, sequenced in a study of CD8+CD57+ T cells in acquired aplastic anemia. A single record per CDR3 protein comes from TCRdb applying MiXCR to the reads. Of tens of thousands of distinct CDR3 sequences in the sample, 68% were seen once. The specimen sequenced was sorted CD4+, CD8+, or CD8+CD57+ T cells (not recorded which) from PBMCs. The source of these receptors is a human donor in good health, serving as a control. CDR3s include the opening cysteine and the closing phenylalanine or tryptophan. Each record gives: clone size, V gene, D gene, J gene, CDR3 protein, CDR3 DNA. The D gene is left open where the match is weak. Clone size is given for some rows only: seen once, a few or many times, or a class if the clone is expanded.

clone_size: .
v_call: TRBV7-2
d_call: .
j_call: TRBJ2-7
cdr3_aa: CASSRPAQQTYEQYF
cdr3_nt: TGTGCCAGCAGCCGCCCGGCGCAACAGACCTACGAGCAGTACTTC

clone_size: .
v_call: TRBV4-1
d_call: .
j_call: TRBJ2-3
cdr3_aa: CASSQDRVAIDTQYF
cdr3_nt: TGCGCCAGCAGCCAAGATCGAGTAGCGATAGATACGCAGTATTTT

clone_size: .
v_call: TRBV7-9
d_call: .
j_call: TRBJ1-2
cdr3_aa: CASSLTGSYGYTF
cdr3_nt: TGTGCCAGCAGCTTAACAGGGTCCTATGGCTACACCTTC

clone_size: .
v_call: TRBV10-3
d_call: .
j_call: TRBJ1-1
cdr3_aa: CAISELLRGSGDEAFF
cdr3_nt: TGTGCCATCAGTGAACTCCTCAGGGGCAGTGGGGATGAAGCTTTCTTT

clone_size: many
v_call: TRBV28
d_call: TRBD1
j_call: TRBJ2-2
cdr3_aa: CASTGQGETGELFF
cdr3_nt: TGTGCCAGCACAGGACAGGGTGAAACCGGGGAGCTGTTTTTT

clone_size: .
v_call: TRBV7-8
d_call: .
j_call: TRBJ1-1
cdr3_aa: CASSQMGAEAFF
cdr3_nt: TGTGCCAGCAGCCAGATGGGGGCTGAAGCTTTCTTT

clone_size: .
v_call: TRBV7-2
d_call: .
j_call: TRBJ1-6
cdr3_aa: CASSTGLSPLHF
cdr3_nt: TGTGCCAGCAGTACCGGGCTCTCACCCCTCCACTTT

clone_size: many
v_call: TRBV4-3
d_call: TRBD1
j_call: TRBJ1-5
cdr3_aa: CASSQEWRTGSFGGNQPQHF
cdr3_nt: TGCGCCAGCAGCCAAGAGTGGAGGACAGGGTCCTTTGGAGGCAATCAGCCCCAGCATTTT

clone_size: .
v_call: TRBV15
d_call: .
j_call: TRBJ2-7
cdr3_aa: CATSRDFGGTTAYEQYF
cdr3_nt: TGTGCCACCAGCAGAGATTTCGGAGGCACAACCGCCTACGAGCAGTACTTC

clone_size: .
v_call: TRBV19
d_call: .
j_call: TRBJ1-4
cdr3_aa: CASNMDRATKNEKLFF
cdr3_nt: TGTGCCAGTAATATGGACAGAGCCACAAAAAATGAAAAACTGTTTTTT

clone_size: .
v_call: TRBV7-3
d_call: TRBD2
j_call: TRBJ2-7
cdr3_aa: CASSSPGLPDGQYF
cdr3_nt: TGTGCCAGCAGCTCACCGGGACTACCGGACGGGCAGTACTTC

clone_size: .
v_call: TRBV19
d_call: TRBD2
j_call: TRBJ2-7
cdr3_aa: CASSFGTSGTYEQYF
cdr3_nt: TGTGCCAGTAGTTTCGGGACTAGCGGGACATACGAGCAGTACTTC

clone_size: few
v_call: TRBV2
d_call: .
j_call: TRBJ1-1
cdr3_aa: CASSNTEAFF
cdr3_nt: TGTGCCAGCAGCAACACTGAAGCTTTCTTT

clone_size: .
v_call: TRBV19
d_call: TRBD1
j_call: TRBJ2-7
cdr3_aa: CASSMGQGDSYEQYF
cdr3_nt: TGTGCCAGTAGTATGGGACAGGGGGATTCCTACGAGCAGTACTTC